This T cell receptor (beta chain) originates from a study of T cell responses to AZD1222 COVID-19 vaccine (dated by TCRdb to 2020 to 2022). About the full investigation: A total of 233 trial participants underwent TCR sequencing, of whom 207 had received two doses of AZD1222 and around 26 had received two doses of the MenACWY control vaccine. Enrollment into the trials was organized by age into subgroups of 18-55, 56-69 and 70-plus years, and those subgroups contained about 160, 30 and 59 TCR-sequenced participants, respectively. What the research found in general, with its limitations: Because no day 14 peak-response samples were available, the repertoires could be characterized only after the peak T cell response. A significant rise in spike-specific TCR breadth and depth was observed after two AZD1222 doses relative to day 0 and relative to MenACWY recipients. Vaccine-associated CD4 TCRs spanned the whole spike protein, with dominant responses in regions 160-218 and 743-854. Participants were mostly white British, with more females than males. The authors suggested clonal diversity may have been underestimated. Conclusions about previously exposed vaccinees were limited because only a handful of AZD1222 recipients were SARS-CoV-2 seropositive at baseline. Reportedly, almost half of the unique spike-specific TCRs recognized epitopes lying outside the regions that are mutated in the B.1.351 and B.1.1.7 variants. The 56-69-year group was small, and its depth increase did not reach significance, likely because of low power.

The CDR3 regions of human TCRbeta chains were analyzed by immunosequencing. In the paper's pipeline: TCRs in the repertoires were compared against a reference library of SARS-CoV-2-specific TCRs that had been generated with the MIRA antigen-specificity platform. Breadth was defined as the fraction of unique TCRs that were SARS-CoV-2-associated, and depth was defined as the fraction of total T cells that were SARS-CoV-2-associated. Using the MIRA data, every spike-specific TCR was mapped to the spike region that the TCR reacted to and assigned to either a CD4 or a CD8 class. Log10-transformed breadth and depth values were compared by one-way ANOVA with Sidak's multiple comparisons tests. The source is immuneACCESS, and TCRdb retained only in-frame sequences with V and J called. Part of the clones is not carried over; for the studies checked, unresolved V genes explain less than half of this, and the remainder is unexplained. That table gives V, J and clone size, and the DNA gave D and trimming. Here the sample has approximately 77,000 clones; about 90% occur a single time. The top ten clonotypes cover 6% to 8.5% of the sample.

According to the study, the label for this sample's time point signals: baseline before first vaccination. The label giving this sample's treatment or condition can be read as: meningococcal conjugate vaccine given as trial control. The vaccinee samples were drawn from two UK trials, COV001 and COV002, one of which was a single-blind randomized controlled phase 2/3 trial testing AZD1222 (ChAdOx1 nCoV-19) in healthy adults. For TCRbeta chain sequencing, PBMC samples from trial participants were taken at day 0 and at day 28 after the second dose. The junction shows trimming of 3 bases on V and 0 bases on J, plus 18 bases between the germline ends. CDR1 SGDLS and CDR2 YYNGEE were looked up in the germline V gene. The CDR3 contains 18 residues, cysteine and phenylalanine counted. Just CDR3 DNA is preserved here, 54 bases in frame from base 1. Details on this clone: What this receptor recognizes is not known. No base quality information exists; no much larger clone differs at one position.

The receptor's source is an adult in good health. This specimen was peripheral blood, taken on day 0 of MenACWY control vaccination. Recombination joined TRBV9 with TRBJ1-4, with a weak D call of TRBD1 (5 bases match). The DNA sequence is TGTGCCAGCAGCGGGGGCACAAGTGGAAGAACAACTAATGAAAAACTGTTTTTT. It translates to CASSGGTSGRTTNEKLFF.